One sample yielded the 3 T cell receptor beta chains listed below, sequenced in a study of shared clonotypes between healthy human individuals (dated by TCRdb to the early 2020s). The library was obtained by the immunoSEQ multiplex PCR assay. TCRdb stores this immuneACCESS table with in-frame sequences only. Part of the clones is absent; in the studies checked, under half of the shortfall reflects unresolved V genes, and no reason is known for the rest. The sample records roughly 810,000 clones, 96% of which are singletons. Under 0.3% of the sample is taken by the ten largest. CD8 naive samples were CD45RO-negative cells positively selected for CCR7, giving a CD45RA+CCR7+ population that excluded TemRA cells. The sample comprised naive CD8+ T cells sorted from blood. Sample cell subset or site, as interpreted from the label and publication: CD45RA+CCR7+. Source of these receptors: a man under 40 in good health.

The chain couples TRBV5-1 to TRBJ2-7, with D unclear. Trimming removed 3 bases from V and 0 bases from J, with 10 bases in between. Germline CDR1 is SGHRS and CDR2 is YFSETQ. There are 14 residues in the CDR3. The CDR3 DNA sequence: TGCGCCAGCAGCTATCGCGTTAGCTCCTACGAGCAGTACTTC. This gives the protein CASSYRVSSYEQYF.

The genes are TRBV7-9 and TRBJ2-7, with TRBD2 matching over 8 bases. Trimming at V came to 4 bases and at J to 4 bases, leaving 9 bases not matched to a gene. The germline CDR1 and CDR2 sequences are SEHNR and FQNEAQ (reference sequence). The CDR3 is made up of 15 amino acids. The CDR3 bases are TGTGCCAGCAGCTCAGGAACTAGCGGAGTGTACGAGCAGTACTTC. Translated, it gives CASSSGTSGVYEQYF.

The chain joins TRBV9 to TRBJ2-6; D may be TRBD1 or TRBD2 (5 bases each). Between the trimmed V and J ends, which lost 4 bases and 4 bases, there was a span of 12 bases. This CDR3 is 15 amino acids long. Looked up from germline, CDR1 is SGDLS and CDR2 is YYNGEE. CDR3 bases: TGTGCCAGCAGCATCCTAGGGACCGGGGCCAACGTCCTGACTTTC. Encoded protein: CASSILGTGANVLTF.